The source of this T cell receptor (beta chain) is a study of cytomegalovirus exposure and HLA in healthy donors. Whole-study findings and limits: Reports state that TCR beta sequences accurately predicted most subjects' HLA-A and HLA-B alleles. When the data were analyzed later, several of the most significant clusters appeared to be linked to common viral pathogens.

A remark on this clone: The target antigen is unknown.

The CDR3 length is 16 residues. V was clipped by 1 base and J by 6 bases; unmatched bases: 7. Germline-derived CDR1 and CDR2 are SGHTA and FQGNSA. PCR employed 60 Vbeta and 13 Jbeta primers. Clones were read by immunoSEQ multiplex PCR, and TCRdb kept only the in-frame ones, dropping some. This sample carries some 150,000 clones, roughly 73% of them seen once, and the ten largest clones take around 1%. The chain joins TRBV7-2 to TRBJ1-5; 9 nucleotides match TRBD1. Sequencing used PBMCs. The clonotype comes from a male donor in good health and CMV-seronegative. The CDR3 bases are TGTGCCAGCAGCTTAGGGGGGACAGGGACTGCTCAGCCCCAGCATTTT. Its protein is CASSLGGTGTAQPQHF.